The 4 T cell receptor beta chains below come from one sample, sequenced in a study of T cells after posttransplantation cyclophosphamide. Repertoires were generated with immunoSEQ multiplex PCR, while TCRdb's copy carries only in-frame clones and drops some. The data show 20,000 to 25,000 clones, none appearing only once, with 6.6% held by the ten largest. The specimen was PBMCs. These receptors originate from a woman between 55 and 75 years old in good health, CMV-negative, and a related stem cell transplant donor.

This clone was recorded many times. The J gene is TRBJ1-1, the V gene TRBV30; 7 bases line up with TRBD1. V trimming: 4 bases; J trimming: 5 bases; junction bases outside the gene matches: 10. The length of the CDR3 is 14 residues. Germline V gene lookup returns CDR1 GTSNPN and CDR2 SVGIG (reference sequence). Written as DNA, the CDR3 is TGTGCCTGGAACCCTGGGACAGTTGGGACTGAAGCTTTCTTT. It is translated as CAWNPGTVGTEAFF.

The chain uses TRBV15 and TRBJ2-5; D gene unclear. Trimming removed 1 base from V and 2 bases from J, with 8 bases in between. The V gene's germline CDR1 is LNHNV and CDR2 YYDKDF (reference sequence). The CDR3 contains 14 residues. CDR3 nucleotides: TGTGCCACCAGCAGAGTACTTTTTCAAGAGACCCAGTACTTC. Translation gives CATSRVLFQETQYF.

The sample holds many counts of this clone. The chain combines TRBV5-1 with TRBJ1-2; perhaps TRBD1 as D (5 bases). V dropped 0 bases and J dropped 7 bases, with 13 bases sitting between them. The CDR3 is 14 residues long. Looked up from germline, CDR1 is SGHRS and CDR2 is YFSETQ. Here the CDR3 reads CASSLAGGARGYTF. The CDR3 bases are TGCGCCAGCAGCTTGGCTGGTGGGGCGCGTGGCTACACCTTC.

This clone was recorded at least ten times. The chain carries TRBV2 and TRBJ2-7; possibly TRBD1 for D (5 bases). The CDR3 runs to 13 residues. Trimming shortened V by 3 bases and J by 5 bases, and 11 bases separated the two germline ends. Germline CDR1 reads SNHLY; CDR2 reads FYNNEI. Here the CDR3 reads CASSEQGLNEQYF. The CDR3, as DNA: TGTGCCAGCAGTGAGCAGGGCCTCAACGAGCAGTACTTC.